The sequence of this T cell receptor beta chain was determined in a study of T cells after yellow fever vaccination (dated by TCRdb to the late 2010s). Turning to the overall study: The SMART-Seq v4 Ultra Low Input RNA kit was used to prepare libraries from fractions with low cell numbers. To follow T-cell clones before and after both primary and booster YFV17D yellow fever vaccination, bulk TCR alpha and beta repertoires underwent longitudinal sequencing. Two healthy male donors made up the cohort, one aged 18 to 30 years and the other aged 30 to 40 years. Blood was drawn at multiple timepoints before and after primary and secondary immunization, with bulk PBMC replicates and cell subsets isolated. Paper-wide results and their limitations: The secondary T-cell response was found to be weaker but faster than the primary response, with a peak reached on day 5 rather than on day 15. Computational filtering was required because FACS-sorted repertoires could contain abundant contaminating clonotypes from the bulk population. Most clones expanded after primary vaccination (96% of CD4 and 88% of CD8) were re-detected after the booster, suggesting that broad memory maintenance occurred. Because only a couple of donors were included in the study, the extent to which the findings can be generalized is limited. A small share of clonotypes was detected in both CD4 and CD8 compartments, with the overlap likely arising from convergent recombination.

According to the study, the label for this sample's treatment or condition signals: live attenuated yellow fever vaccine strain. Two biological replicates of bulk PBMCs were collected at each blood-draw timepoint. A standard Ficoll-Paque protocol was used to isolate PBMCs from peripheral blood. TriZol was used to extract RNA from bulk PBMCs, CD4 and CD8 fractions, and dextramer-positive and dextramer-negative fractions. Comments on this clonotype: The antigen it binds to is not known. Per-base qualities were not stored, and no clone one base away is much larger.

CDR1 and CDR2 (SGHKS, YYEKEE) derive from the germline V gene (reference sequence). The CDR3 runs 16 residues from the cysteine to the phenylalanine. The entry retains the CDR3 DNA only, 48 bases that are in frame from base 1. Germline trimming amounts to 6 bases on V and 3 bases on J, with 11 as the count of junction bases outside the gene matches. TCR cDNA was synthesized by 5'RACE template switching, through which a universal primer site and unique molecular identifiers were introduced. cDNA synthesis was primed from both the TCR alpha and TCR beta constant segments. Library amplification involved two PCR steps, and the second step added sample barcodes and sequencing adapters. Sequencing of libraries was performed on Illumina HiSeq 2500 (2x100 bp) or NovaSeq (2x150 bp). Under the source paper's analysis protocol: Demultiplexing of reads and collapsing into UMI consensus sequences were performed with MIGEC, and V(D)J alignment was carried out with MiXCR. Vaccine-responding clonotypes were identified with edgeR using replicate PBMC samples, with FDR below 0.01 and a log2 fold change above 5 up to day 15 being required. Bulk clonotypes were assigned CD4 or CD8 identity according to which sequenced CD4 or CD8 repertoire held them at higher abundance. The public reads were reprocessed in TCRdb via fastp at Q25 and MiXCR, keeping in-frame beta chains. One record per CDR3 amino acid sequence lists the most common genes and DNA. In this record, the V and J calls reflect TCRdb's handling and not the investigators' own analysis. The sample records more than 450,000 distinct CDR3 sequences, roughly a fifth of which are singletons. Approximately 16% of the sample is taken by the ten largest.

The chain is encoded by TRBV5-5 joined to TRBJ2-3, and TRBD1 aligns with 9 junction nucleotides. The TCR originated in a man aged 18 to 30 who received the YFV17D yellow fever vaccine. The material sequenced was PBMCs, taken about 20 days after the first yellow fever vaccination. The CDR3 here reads CASTRARDRATDTQYF. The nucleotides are TGTGCCAGCACTAGGGCCCGGGACAGGGCGACAGATACGCAGTATTTT.